These T cell receptor beta chains were read from a single sample in a study of beta chain features in type 1 diabetes. The assay was immunoSEQ multiplex PCR, and TCRdb's table has in-frame clones only and misses some. The sample has hundreds of thousands of clones, approximately 15% seen once; the top ten hold more than 6.5%. Source material: central memory CD4+ T cells from blood. These receptors originate from a man younger than 45 in good health. Each CDR3 is given with its conserved first and last residue. A D gene is named only where the DNA matches it firmly. Rows may omit the clone size; those that give it use once, few, many or a size class.

v_gene: TRBV28; d_gene: .; abundance: .; j_gene: TRBJ2-7; CDR3nt: TGTGCCAGCAGTTCCCAACAGGGTCGGCAGTACTTC; CDR3aa: CASSSQQGRQYF
v_gene: TRBV15; d_gene: .; abundance: .; j_gene: TRBJ1-2; CDR3nt: TGTGCCACCAGCAGAGATGTAGGAGGGAAGTATGGCTACACCTTC; CDR3aa: CATSRDVGGKYGYTF
v_gene: TRBV27; d_gene: .; abundance: few; j_gene: TRBJ2-3; CDR3nt: TGTGCCAGCAGTTTTGATGCAGGAGATACGCAGTATTTT; CDR3aa: CASSFDAGDTQYF
v_gene: TRBV7-2; d_gene: .; abundance: .; j_gene: TRBJ1-1; CDR3nt: TGTGCCAGCAGCTTAGTGTCTCTGGGTACTGAAGCTTTCTTT; CDR3aa: CASSLVSLGTEAFF
v_gene: TRBV4-1; d_gene: TRBD1; abundance: .; j_gene: TRBJ1-1; CDR3nt: TGCGCCAGCAGCCAGGCAGGGGGTTTAGGCACTGAAGCTTTCTTT; CDR3aa: CASSQAGGLGTEAFF
v_gene: TRBV9; d_gene: .; abundance: few; j_gene: TRBJ2-5; CDR3nt: TGTGCCAGCAGCGTCGCTCCGACTAGTGAAAAGACCCAGTACTTC; CDR3aa: CASSVAPTSEKTQYF
v_gene: TRBV7-3; d_gene: .; abundance: .; j_gene: TRBJ2-4; CDR3nt: TGTGCCAGCAGCTTAAACGTCAAAAACATTCAGTACTTC; CDR3aa: CASSLNVKNIQYF
v_gene: TRBV28; d_gene: .; abundance: .; j_gene: TRBJ1-2; CDR3nt: TGTGCCAGCTCCCCCCAGGTGGGCTATGGCTACACCTTC; CDR3aa: CASSPQVGYGYTF
v_gene: TRBV9; d_gene: TRBD2; abundance: .; j_gene: TRBJ2-5; CDR3nt: TGTGCCAGCAGCGTAGGCAATAGCGGGGGAGAGACCCAGTACTTC; CDR3aa: CASSVGNSGGETQYF
v_gene: TRBV7-2; d_gene: TRBD1; abundance: .; j_gene: TRBJ1-1; CDR3nt: TGTGCCAGCAGCTCATCCGGGACAGGGGTGTCTTTCTTT; CDR3aa: CASSSSGTGVSFF
v_gene: TRBV15; d_gene: TRBD2; abundance: .; j_gene: TRBJ2-3; CDR3nt: TGTGCCACCAGCAGGACCCCCCGAGGTAGCGGGGGTACAGATACGCAGTATTTT; CDR3aa: CATSRTPRGSGGTDTQYF
v_gene: TRBV7-7; d_gene: .; abundance: few; j_gene: TRBJ2-3; CDR3nt: TGTGCTAGTAGTCCGCTCGGCCCCCAAGATACGCAGTATTTT; CDR3aa: CASSPLGPQDTQYF
v_gene: TRBV27; d_gene: .; abundance: few; j_gene: TRBJ1-1; CDR3nt: TGTGCCAGCAGTTTAGCGGGGGGGGGCACTGAAGCTTTCTTT; CDR3aa: CASSLAGGGTEAFF
v_gene: TRBV10-2; d_gene: TRBD2; abundance: few; j_gene: TRBJ2-5; CDR3nt: TGCGCCAGCAGTGAGCGGGGGGGTGCAGAGACCCAGTACTTC; CDR3aa: CASSERGGAETQYF
v_gene: TRBV7-9; d_gene: .; abundance: few; j_gene: TRBJ2-6; CDR3nt: TGTGCCAGCAGACGCCAGGGGTCTGGGGCCAACGTCCTGACTTTC; CDR3aa: CASRRQGSGANVLTF
v_gene: TRBV27; d_gene: TRBD1; abundance: few; j_gene: TRBJ2-5; CDR3nt: TGTGCCAGCAGTACCGGGACAGGGGGCGCAGAGACCCAGTACTTC; CDR3aa: CASSTGTGGAETQYF
v_gene: TRBV6-5; d_gene: .; abundance: .; j_gene: TRBJ2-3; CDR3nt: TGTGCCAGCAGTTATGATCCGGCGGATACGCAGTATTTT; CDR3aa: CASSYDPADTQYF
v_gene: TRBV4-2; d_gene: .; abundance: .; j_gene: TRBJ2-1; CDR3nt: TGTGCCAGCAGCCAAGGACTCTACAATGAGCAGTTCTTC; CDR3aa: CASSQGLYNEQFF
v_gene: TRBV6-5; d_gene: .; abundance: .; j_gene: TRBJ1-2; CDR3nt: TGTGCCAGCAGTCGACAGCCCCCCTATGGCTACACCTTC; CDR3aa: CASSRQPPYGYTF
v_gene: TRBV2; d_gene: .; abundance: few; j_gene: TRBJ1-5; CDR3nt: TGTGCCAGCTTGGGACTGAATAGCAATCAGCCCCAGCATTTT; CDR3aa: CASLGLNSNQPQHF
v_gene: TRBV29-1; d_gene: .; abundance: few; j_gene: TRBJ1-1; CDR3nt: TGCAGCGTTAGAGGGGCAGTGAACACTGAAGCTTTCTTT; CDR3aa: CSVRGAVNTEAFF
v_gene: TRBV4-2; d_gene: .; abundance: few; j_gene: TRBJ1-2; CDR3nt: TGTGCCAGCAGTATACGCAGGGGAGATGGGGCTAACTATGGCTACACCTTC; CDR3aa: CASSIRRGDGANYGYTF
v_gene: TRBV7-9; d_gene: TRBD1; abundance: .; j_gene: TRBJ1-1; CDR3nt: TGTGCCAGCAGTTTGCGGACAGGGACAGCTTTCTTT; CDR3aa: CASSLRTGTAFF
v_gene: TRBV6-1; d_gene: .; abundance: few; j_gene: TRBJ2-3; CDR3nt: TGTGCCAGCAGTGAAGAAGTTGCCAGCCGCACAGATACGCAGTATTTT; CDR3aa: CASSEEVASRTDTQYF
v_gene: TRBV29-1; d_gene: .; abundance: .; j_gene: TRBJ1-2; CDR3nt: TGCAGCGTGGGGACCGACTATGGCTACACCTTC; CDR3aa: CSVGTDYGYTF
v_gene: TRBV5-4; d_gene: .; abundance: .; j_gene: TRBJ2-6; CDR3nt: TGTGCCAGCAGCCCCCCCGGAGGGGGGAGCTCTGGGGCCAACGTCCTGACTTTC; CDR3aa: CASSPPGGGSSGANVLTF
v_gene: TRBV25-1; d_gene: .; abundance: .; j_gene: TRBJ1-2; CDR3nt: TGTGCCAGCAGTGATATGACGGGCTATGGCTACACCTTC; CDR3aa: CASSDMTGYGYTF
v_gene: TRBV2; d_gene: .; abundance: few; j_gene: TRBJ1-2; CDR3nt: TGTGCCAGCAGTTACGCGCTCTATGGCTACACCTTC; CDR3aa: CASSYALYGYTF
v_gene: TRBV27; d_gene: .; abundance: .; j_gene: TRBJ1-5; CDR3nt: TGTGCCATCAGTCGGTATGAGGGGGGCAATCAGCCCCAGCATTTT; CDR3aa: CAISRYEGGNQPQHF
v_gene: TRBV7-2; d_gene: .; abundance: .; j_gene: TRBJ1-6; CDR3nt: TGTGCCAGCAGCCTAGGGGGGGGAGAGAATTCACCCCTCCACTTT; CDR3aa: CASSLGGGENSPLHF
v_gene: TRBV11-2; d_gene: TRBD1; abundance: few; j_gene: TRBJ1-5; CDR3nt: TGTGCCAGCAGCCTTAGCGGGACAGGGGATCAGCCCCAGCATTTT; CDR3aa: CASSLSGTGDQPQHF
v_gene: TRBV19; d_gene: .; abundance: few; j_gene: TRBJ1-2; CDR3nt: TGTGCCAGTAGGCTGGGATCCTATGGCTACACCTTC; CDR3aa: CASRLGSYGYTF
v_gene: TRBV7-2; d_gene: TRBD2; abundance: few; j_gene: TRBJ2-3; CDR3nt: TGTGCCAGCAGCATCGTAGCGGGAGGGTGGCCAGATACGCAGTATTTT; CDR3aa: CASSIVAGGWPDTQYF
v_gene: TRBV7-2; d_gene: TRBD1; abundance: many; j_gene: TRBJ1-5; CDR3nt: TGTGCCAGCAGCTTCGGGGGGCCGGGACAGCGCAATCAGCCCCAGCATTTT; CDR3aa: CASSFGGPGQRNQPQHF
v_gene: TRBV5-4; d_gene: TRBD2; abundance: few; j_gene: TRBJ2-2; CDR3nt: TGTGCCAGCAGCCCGCCGACTAGCGGGAGTGTCGGGGAGCTGTTTTTT; CDR3aa: CASSPPTSGSVGELFF
v_gene: TRBV4-2; d_gene: .; abundance: .; j_gene: TRBJ1-1; CDR3nt: TGTGCCAGCAGCCAAGATGGCCGGGGGAACACTGAAGCTTTCTTT; CDR3aa: CASSQDGRGNTEAFF
v_gene: TRBV6-6; d_gene: .; abundance: few; j_gene: TRBJ1-1; CDR3nt: TGTGCCAGCAGTTACGGGGGAGAATTTCGAGCTTTCTTT; CDR3aa: CASSYGGEFRAFF
v_gene: TRBV30; d_gene: .; abundance: few; j_gene: TRBJ1-1; CDR3nt: TGTGCCTGGAGTGTAGGGGTCAGGGGCGCTGAAGCTTTCTTT; CDR3aa: CAWSVGVRGAEAFF
v_gene: TRBV9; d_gene: .; abundance: few; j_gene: TRBJ2-5; CDR3nt: TGTGCCAGCAGCGGCTCAAACGCGGTGGTTCCCCAGTACTTC; CDR3aa: CASSGSNAVVPQYF
v_gene: TRBV19; d_gene: TRBD2; abundance: .; j_gene: TRBJ2-3; CDR3nt: TGTGCCAGTAGTTCCCCGGGTGAAGGCGGGAGCTCGGATACGCAGTATTTT; CDR3aa: CASSSPGEGGSSDTQYF